This TCR beta chain was found in a study of shared clonotypes between healthy human individuals. Some clones are missing from TCRdb's copy, which holds only in-frame ones; the method was immunoSEQ multiplex PCR. The sample includes 2 million to 2.5 million clones, roughly 91% seen only once; the top ten take 1.5% to 2%. Naive CD8 cells lacked CD45RO, underwent positive selection for CCR7 and left out terminally differentiated effector memory CD45RA+ cells. The CDR3 extends over 16 amino acids. The germline gives CDR1 ENHRY, CDR2 SYGVKD. V was pared by 6 bases and J by 8 bases, with 10 bases of the junction left unmatched.

This clonotype was sampled from a young man in good health. Some clones in this sample may be carry-over from other donors' samples. The chain couples TRBV10-3 to TRBJ2-1; 13 nucleotides line up with TRBD2. Specimen: naive CD8+ T cells from PBMCs. CDR3 nucleotide sequence: TGTGCCATCAGCGGGTCCGGGACTAGCGGGACCCATGAGCAGTTCTTC. Residues: CAISGSGTSGTHEQFF.